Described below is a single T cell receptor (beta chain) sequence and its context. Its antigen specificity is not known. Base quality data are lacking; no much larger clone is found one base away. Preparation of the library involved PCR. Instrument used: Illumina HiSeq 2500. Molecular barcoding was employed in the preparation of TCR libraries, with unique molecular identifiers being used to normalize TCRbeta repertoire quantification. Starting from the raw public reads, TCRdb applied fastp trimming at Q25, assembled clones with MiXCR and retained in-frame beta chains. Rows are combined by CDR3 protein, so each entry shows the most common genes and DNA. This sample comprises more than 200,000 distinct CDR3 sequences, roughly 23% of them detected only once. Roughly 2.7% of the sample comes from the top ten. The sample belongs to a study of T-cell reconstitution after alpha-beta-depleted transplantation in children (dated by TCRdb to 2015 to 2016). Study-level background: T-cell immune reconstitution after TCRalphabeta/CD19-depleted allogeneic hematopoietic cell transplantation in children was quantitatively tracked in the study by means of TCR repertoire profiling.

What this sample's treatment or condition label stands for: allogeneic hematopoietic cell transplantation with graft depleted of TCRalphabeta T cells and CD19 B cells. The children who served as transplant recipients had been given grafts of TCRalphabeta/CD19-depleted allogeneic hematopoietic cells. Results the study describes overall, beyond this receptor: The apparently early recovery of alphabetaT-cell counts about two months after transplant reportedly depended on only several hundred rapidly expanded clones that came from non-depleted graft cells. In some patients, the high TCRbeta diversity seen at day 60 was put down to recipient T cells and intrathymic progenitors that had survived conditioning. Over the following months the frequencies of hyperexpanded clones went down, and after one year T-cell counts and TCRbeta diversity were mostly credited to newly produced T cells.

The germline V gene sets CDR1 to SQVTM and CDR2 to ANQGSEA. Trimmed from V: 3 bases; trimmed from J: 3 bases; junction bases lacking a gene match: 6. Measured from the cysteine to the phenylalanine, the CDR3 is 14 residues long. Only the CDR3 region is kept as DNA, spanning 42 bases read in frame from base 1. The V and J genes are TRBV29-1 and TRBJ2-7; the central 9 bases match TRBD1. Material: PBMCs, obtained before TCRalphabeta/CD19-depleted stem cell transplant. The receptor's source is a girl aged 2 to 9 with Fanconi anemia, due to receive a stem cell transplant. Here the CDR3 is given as CSVDRPGQGYEQYF. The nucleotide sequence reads TGCAGCGTTGATCGTCCGGGACAGGGCTACGAGCAGTACTTC.